The entry below describes one T cell receptor beta chain. The data stem from a study of cytomegalovirus exposure and HLA in healthy donors. The V end was cut by 5 bases, the J end by 2 bases, with 10 bases between. Germline CDR1 SEHNR, CDR2 FQNEAQ (reference sequence). The CDR3 totals 14 residues. A multiplex PCR was run with 60 Vbeta primers and 13 Jbeta primers. Assay: immunoSEQ multiplex PCR; the TCRdb copy retains only in-frame clones and omits some. Recorded for this sample: 65,000 to 95,000 clones. This chain connects TRBV7-9 to TRBJ1-5, with D possibly matching TRBD1 (6 bases). This sequence was found in a young man in good health and CMV-seronegative. The specimen sequenced was PBMCs. CDR3 sequence: CASSPRGGNQPQHF. The CDR3 nucleotides are TGTGCCAGCAGCCCCAGGGGAGGCAATCAGCCCCAGCATTTT.